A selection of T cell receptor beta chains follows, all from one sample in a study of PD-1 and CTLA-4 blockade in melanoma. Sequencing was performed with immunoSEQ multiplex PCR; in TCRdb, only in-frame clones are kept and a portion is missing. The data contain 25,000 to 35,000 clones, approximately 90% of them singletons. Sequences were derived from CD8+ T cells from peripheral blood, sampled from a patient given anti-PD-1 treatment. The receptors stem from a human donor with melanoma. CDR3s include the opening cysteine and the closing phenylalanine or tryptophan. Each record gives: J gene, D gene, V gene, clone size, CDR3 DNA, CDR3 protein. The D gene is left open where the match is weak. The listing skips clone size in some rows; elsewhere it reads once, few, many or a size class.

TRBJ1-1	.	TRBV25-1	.	TGTGCCAGCAGTGAATATAGAGGGAAGATATGGGAGGAAGCTTTCTTT	CASSEYRGKIWEEAFF
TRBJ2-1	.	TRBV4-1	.	TGCGCCAGCAGCCCTCCAGGGGCGAGTCGGTCCTACAATGAGCAGTTCTTC	CASSPPGASRSYNEQFF
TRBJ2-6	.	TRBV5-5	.	TGTGCCAGCAGCTTGGACAGGGAGGGGTCTGGGGCCAACGTCCTGACTTTC	CASSLDREGSGANVLTF
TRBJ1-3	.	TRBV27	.	TGTGCCAGCAGTTTGTCTACAGGAAACACCATATATTTT	CASSLSTGNTIYF
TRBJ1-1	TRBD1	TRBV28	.	TGTGCCAGCAGTGAAGACGACAGGGGGGTTGTCACTGAAGCTTTCTTT	CASSEDDRGVVTEAFF
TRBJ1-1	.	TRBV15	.	TGTGCCACCAGCAGAGTACCGAACACTGAAGCTTTCTTT	CATSRVPNTEAFF
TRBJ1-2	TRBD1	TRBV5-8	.	TGTGCCAGCAGTCTCCGACAGGGAGGTTATGGCTACACCTTC	CASSLRQGGYGYTF
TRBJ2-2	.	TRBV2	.	TGTGCCAGCAGTGAGGCCCCTAAGCCCGGGGAGCTGTTTTTT	CASSEAPKPGELFF
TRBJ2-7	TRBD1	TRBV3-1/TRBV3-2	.	TGTGCCAGCAGTCACACAGGGGAAGAGCAGTACTTC	CASSHTGEEQYF
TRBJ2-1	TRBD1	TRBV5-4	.	TGTGCCAGCAGCGCACCCGGCACAGGGGACAATGAGCAGTTCTTC	CASSAPGTGDNEQFF
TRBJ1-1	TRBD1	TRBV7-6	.	TGTGCCAGCAGCTGGGACAGGGGAATTCCTGAAGCTTTCTTT	CASSWDRGIPEAFF
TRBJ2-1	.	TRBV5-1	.	TGCGCCAGCAGCCTTGACCAAACCTCGGATGAGCAGTTCTTC	CASSLDQTSDEQFF
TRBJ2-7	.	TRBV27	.	TGTGCCAGCCGGGACGATAGCTCCTACGAGCAGTACTTC	CASRDDSSYEQYF
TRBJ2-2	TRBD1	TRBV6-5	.	TGTGCCAGCAGTATAAAGGGGGCTTGGTCCGGGGAGCTGTTTTTT	CASSIKGAWSGELFF
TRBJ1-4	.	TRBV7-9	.	TGTGCCAGCAGCTTAGATGGTAATGAAAAACTGTTTTTT	CASSLDGNEKLFF
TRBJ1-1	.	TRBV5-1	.	TGCGCCAGCAGCTTGGAATCTAACACTGAAGCTTTCTTT	CASSLESNTEAFF
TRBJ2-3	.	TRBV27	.	TGTGCCAGCACCCATAGGGCACGGGGAGGAGATACGCAGTATTTT	CASTHRARGGDTQYF
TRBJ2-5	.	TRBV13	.	TGTGCCAGCAGCCTGGGACTTAACGCGACCCAGTACTTC	CASSLGLNATQYF
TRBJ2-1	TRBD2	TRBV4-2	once	TGTGCCAGCAGCCAAACCGGACTAGCGGGAAACTACAATGAGCAGTTCTTC	CASSQTGLAGNYNEQFF
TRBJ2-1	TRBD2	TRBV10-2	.	TGCGCCAGCAGTGAGCCTCGACTAGCGGGGAATGAGCAGTTCTTC	CASSEPRLAGNEQFF
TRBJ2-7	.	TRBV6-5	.	TGTGCCAGCAGTTACGGCCCCCTAGACTACGAGCAGTACTTC	CASSYGPLDYEQYF
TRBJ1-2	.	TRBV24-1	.	TGTGCCACCCGAAGAAACGGGGACTCGTATGGCTACACCTTC	CATRRNGDSYGYTF
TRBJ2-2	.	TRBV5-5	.	TGTGCCAGCAGCTCCTGGCTAGGTGTCCCCGGGGAGCTGTTTTTT	CASSSWLGVPGELFF
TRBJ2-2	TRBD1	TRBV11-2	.	TGTGCCAGCAGCTTATGGCAGGGGGACACCGGGGAGCTGTTTTTT	CASSLWQGDTGELFF
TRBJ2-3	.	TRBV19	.	TGTGCCAGTAGTATACTGGGGGGCACAGATACGCAGTATTTT	CASSILGGTDTQYF
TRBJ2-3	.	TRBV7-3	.	TGTGCCAGCAGCCTCGAGGGGGGTCCCCCAGATACGCAGTATTTT	CASSLEGGPPDTQYF
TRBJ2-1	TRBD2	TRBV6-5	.	TGTGCCAGCAGTCCTCTTGCGGGAGAGTTCAATGAGCAGTTCTTC	CASSPLAGEFNEQFF
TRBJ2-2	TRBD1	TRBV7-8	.	TGTGCCAGCCTCTCTGGGACAGATTACACCGGGGAGCTGTTTTTT	CASLSGTDYTGELFF
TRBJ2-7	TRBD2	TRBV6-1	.	TGTGCCAGCAGTGAAGTTAGCGGGGGGTCCCACGAGCAGTACTTC	CASSEVSGGSHEQYF
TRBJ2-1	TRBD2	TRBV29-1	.	TGCAGCGTTGAAGGCCAGCCTAGCGGGGAAGATTACAATGAGCAGTTCTTC	CSVEGQPSGEDYNEQFF
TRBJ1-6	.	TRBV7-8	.	TGTGCCAGCAGCTTAACACCGTGGGGAAATAATTCACCCCTCCACTTT	CASSLTPWGNNSPLHF
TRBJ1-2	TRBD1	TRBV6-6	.	TGTGCCAGCAGTCGGACAGGCCCAGGGGATGGCTACACCTTC	CASSRTGPGDGYTF
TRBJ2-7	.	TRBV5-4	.	TGTGCCAGCAGCCCCACGATGGCGTCTGCCCTCGAGCAGTACTTC	CASSPTMASALEQYF
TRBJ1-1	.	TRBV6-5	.	TGTGCCAGCAGACAGGACAATGAAGCTTTCTTT	CASRQDNEAFF
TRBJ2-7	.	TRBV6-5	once	TGTGCCAGCAGTTACTTCCACGAGCAGTACTTC	CASSYFHEQYF
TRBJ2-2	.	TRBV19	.	TGTGCCAGTAGCCCAGGGTGGGCCACCGGGGAGCTGTTTTTT	CASSPGWATGELFF
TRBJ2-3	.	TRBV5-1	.	TGCGCCAGCGGCAGGGGTTTCTATACGCAGTATTTT	CASGRGFYTQYF
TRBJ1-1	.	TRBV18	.	TGTGCCAGCTCACCGCTTCGCACTGAAGCTTTCTTT	CASSPLRTEAFF
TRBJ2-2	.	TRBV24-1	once	TGTGCCACCGGGCCCCCGGGGGCGGAGGGCACCGGGGAGCTGTTTTTT	CATGPPGAEGTGELFF
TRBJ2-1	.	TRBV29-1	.	TGCAGCGTACCGGACTTTTCCTACAATGAGCAGTTCTTC	CSVPDFSYNEQFF
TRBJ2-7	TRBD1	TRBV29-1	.	TGCAGCGTTGTAGAGAGACAGGGGAACGAGCAGTACTTC	CSVVERQGNEQYF
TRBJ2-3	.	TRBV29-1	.	TGCAGCGTTGAAGCCCAGAGACATTATAGACCGGGCACAGATACGCAGTATTTT	CSVEAQRHYRPGTDTQYF
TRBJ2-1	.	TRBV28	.	TGTGCCAGCAGCCCCATCGGGGAGGGGGCTGATAATGAGCAGTTCTTC	CASSPIGEGADNEQFF
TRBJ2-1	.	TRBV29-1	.	TGCAGCGTTGAAGGGGCCGGGGGATACAATGAGCAGTTCTTC	CSVEGAGGYNEQFF
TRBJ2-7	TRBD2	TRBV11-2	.	TGTGCCAGCAGCCAATTAGCGGGGGGAAACTACGAGCAGTACTTC	CASSQLAGGNYEQYF
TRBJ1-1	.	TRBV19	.	TGTGCCAGTAGTATACGGGGAGTGGAGGTAGCTTTCTTT	CASSIRGVEVAFF
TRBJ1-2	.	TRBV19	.	TGTGCCAGTAGTATTGTAGGGGCGGATGGCTACACCTTC	CASSIVGADGYTF
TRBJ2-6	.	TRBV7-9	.	TGTGCCAGCAGCTCCCCCGGGACAAGTACCTCTGGGGCCAACGTCCTGACTTTC	CASSSPGTSTSGANVLTF
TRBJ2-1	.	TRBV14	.	TGTGCCAGCAGCCTACCATTCCCCGGGGAGCAGTTCTTC	CASSLPFPGEQFF